This T cell receptor beta chain derives from a study of cytomegalovirus exposure and HLA in healthy donors. Study as a whole: An earlier analysis identified 120 million or so unique TCR beta sequences in about 179 million T cells.

Note on this clone: The antigen is undetermined. This same CDR3 is encoded by further DNA sequences in the sample.

Study-level points and caveats: Later, an analysis found that common viral pathogens appeared to be linked with several of the most significant clusters. A previous analysis found most TCR beta V segments productive roughly 87% or roughly 30% of the time. Most TCR sequences were seen very rarely across donors, but some public TCRs occurred in many.

The PCR ran on 60 Vbeta and 13 Jbeta primers. Generated by immunoSEQ multiplex PCR, the TCRdb table keeps only in-frame clones and is missing some. The sample has about 130,000 clones, approximately 80% seen once. CDR3 length: 16 residues. In germline, CDR1 is ENHRY, CDR2 SYGVKD. Trimming took off 3 bases at V and 0 bases at J, with 12 bases between the two ends. V and J are TRBV10-3 and TRBJ2-4; D gene uncertain. The sequencing input was PBMCs. This TCR came from a woman aged 18-29 years in good health and CMV-seropositive. The CDR3 sequence is CAISEAKSLAKNIQYF. Here the CDR3 DNA reads TGTGCCATCAGTGAAGCCAAGAGCTTAGCCAAAAACATTCAGTACTTC.